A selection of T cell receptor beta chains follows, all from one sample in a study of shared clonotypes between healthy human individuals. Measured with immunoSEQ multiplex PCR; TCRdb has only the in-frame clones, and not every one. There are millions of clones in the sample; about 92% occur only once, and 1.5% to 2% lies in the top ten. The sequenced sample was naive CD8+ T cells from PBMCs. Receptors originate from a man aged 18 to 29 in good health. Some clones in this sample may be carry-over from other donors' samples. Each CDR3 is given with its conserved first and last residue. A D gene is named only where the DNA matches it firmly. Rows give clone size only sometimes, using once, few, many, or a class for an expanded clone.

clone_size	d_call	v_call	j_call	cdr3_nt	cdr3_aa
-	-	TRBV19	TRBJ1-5	TGTGCCAGTAGTCCCTTCGGGTGGAGTAGCAATCAGCCCCAGCATTTT	CASSPFGWSSNQPQHF
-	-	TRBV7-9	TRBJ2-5	TGTGCCAGCAGCTTAGGTCACAGCGGCCAAGAGACCCAGTACTTC	CASSLGHSGQETQYF
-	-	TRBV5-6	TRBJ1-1	TGTGCCAGCAGCCCCGGGGCGCTTTTGTTGTCTGAAGCTTTCTTT	CASSPGALLLSEAFF
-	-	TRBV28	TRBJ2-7	TGTGCCAGCAGTTTTAGGCTGGCGGATGTGATCCCCTACGAGCAGTACTTC	CASSFRLADVIPYEQYF
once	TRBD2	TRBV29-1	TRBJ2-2	TGCAGCGTTGCACTAGCGGGGGAATTGGGCGGGGAGCTGTTTTTT	CSVALAGELGGELFF
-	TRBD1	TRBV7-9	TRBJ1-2	TGTGCCAGCAGCTCAGGACAGGGGACTGGGGGCTACACCTTC	CASSSGQGTGGYTF
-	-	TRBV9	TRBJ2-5	TGTGCCAGCAGCGGTACAGGGTATCCTACCGCGATCGGGACCCAGTACTTC	CASSGTGYPTAIGTQYF
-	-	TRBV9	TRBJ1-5	TGTGCCAGCAGCACGGATAGCAATCAGCCCCAGCATTTT	CASSTDSNQPQHF
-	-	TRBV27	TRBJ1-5	TGTGCCAGCAGTTGGGGGGAGGGGAATCAGCCCCAGCATTTT	CASSWGEGNQPQHF
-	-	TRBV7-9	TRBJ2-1	TGTGCCAGCAGAGCCCTGACGGGGGGCGCCTACAATGAGCAGTTCTTC	CASRALTGGAYNEQFF
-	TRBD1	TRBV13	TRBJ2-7	TGTGCCAGCAGTTCCCGGGACAGGCTTACCTACGAGCAGTACTTC	CASSSRDRLTYEQYF
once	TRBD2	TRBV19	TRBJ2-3	TGTGCCAGTAGTACCTCTAGCGGGAACACAGATACGCAGTATTTT	CASSTSSGNTDTQYF
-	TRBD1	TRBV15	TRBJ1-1	TGTGCCACCAGCGGACGGACAGGGGGTTTGGCCACTGAAGCTTTCTTT	CATSGRTGGLATEAFF
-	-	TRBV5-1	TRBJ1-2	TGCGCCAGCAGCTTGGGGGTTCTGGGATACTATGGCTACACCTTC	CASSLGVLGYYGYTF
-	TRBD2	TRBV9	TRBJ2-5	TGTGCCAGCAGCCCGGGTCGCGGGAGGGACCAAGAGACCCAGTACTTC	CASSPGRGRDQETQYF
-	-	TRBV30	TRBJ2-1	TGTGCCTGGAGTGTGTTGGTGAATGAGCAGTTCTTC	CAWSVLVNEQFF
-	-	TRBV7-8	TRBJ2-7	TGTGCCAGCAGCCCCATAGAGGGATACGAGCAGTACTTC	CASSPIEGYEQYF
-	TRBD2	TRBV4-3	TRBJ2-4	TGCGCCAGCAGCCTCCGATGGGGGAGCGGGAGTAGCCTAGGGTATGGTCAGTACTTC	CASSLRWGSGSSLGYGQYF
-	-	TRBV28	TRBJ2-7	TGTGCCAGCAGTTCTGATTACGAGCAGTACTTC	CASSSDYEQYF
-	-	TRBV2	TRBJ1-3	TGTGCCAGCAGTGATTACTCTGGAAACACCATATATTTT	CASSDYSGNTIYF